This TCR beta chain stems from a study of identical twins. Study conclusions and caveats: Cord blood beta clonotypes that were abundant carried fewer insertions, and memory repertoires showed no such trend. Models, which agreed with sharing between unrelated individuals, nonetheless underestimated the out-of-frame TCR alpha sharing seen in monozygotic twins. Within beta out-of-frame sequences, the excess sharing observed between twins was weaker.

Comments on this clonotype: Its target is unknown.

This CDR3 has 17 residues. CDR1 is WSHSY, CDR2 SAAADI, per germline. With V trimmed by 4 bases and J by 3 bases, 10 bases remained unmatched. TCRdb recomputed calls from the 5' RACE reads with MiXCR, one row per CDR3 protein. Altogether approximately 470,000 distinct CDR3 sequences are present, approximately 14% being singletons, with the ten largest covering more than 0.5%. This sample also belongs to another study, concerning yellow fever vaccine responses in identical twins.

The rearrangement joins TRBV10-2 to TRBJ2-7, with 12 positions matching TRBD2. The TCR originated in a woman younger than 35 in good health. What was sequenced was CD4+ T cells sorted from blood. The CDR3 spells CASSVPTSGSPSYEQYF. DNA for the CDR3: TGCGCCAGCAGTGTTCCGACTAGCGGGAGCCCCAGCTACGAGCAGTACTTC.